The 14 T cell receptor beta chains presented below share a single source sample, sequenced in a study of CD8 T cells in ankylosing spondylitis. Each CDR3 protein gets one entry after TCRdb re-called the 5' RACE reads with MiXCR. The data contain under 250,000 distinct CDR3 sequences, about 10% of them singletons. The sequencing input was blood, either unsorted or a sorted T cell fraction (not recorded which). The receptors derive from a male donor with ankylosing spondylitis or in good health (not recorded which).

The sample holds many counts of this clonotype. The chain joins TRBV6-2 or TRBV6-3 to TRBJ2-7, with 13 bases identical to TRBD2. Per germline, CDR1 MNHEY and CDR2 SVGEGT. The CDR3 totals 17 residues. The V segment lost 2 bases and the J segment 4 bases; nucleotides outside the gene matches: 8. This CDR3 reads CASSYPPGLAGKYEQYF. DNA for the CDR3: TGTGCCAGCAGTTACCCTCCGGGACTAGCGGGGAAATACGAGCAGTACTTC.

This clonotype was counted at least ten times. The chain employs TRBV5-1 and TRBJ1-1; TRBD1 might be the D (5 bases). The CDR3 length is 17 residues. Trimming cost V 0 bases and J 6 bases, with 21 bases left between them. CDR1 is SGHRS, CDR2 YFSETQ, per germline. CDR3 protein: CASSLASRDPSRAEAFF. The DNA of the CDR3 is TGCGCCAGCAGCTTGGCGAGTCGGGACCCATCTAGGGCTGAAGCTTTCTTT. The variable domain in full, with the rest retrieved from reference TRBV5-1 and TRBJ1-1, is KAGVTQTPRYLIKTRGQQVTLSCSPISGHRSVSWYQQTPGQGLQFLFEYFSETQRNKGNFPGRFSGRQFSNSRSEMNVSTLELGDSALYLCASSLASRDPSRAEAFFGQGTRLTVV.

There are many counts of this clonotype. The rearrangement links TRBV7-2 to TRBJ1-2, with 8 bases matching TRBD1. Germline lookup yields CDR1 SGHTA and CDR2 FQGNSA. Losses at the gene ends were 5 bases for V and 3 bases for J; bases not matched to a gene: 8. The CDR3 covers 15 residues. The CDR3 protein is CASSPRQGRDYGYTF. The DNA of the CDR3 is TGTGCCAGCAGCCCACGACAGGGGCGCGACTATGGCTACACCTTC.

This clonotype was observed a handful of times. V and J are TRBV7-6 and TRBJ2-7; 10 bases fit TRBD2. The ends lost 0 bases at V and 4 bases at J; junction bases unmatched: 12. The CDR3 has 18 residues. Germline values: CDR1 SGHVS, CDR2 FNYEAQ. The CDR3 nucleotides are TGTGCCAGCAGCTTAGCGGTTGTGGCTAGCGGGAGCATATACGAGCAGTACTTC. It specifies CASSLAVVASGSIYEQYF.

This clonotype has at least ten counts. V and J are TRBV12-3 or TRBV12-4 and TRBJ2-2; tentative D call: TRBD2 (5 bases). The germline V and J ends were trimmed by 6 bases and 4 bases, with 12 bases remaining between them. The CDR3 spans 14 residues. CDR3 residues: CASRPQGSTGELFF. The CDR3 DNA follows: TGTGCCAGCAGGCCGCAAGGGAGCACCGGGGAGCTGTTTTTT.

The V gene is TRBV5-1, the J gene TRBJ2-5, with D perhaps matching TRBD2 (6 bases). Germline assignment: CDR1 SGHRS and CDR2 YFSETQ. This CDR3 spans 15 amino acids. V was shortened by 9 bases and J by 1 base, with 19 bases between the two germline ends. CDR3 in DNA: TGCGCCACCCGGGAGCTGGGCGGGGTCCAAGAGACCCAGTACTTC. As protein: CATRELGGVQETQYF.

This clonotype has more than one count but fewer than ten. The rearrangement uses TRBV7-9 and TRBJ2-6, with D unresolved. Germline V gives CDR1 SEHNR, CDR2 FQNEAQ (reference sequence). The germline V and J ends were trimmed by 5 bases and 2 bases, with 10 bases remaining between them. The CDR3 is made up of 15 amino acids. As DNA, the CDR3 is TGTGCCAGCAGCCGGCGGAAGGCTGGGGCCAACGTCCTGACTTTC. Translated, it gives CASSRRKAGANVLTF.

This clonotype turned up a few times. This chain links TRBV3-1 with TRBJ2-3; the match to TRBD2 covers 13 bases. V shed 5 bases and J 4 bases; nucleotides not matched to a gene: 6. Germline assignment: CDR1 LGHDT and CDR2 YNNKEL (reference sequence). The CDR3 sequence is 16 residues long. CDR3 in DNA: TGTGCCAGCAGCAAACCGGGACTAGCGGGGTCAGATACGCAGTATTTT. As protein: CASSKPGLAGSDTQYF.

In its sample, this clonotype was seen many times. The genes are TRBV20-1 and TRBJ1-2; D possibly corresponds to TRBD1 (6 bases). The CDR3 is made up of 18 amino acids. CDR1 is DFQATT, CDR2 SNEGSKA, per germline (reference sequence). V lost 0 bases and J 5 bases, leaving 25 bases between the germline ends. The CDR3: CSARDGGAIKDDIYGYTF. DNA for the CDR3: TGCAGTGCTAGAGACGGGGGGGCTATTAAGGACGATATATATGGCTACACCTTC.

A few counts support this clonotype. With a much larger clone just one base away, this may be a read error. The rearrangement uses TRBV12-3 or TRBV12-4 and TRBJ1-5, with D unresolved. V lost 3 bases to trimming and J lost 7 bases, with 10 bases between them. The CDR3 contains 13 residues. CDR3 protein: CASSLWGGQPQHF. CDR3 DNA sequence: TGTGCCAGCAGTTTGTGGGGAGGGCAGCCCCAGCATTTT.

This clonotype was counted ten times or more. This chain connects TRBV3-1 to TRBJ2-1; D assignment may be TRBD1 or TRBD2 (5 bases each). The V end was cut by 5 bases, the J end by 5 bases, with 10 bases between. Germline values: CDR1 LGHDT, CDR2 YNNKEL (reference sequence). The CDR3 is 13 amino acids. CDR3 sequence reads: CASSYRDHNEQFF. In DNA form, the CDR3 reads TGTGCCAGCAGCTACCGGGACCACAATGAGCAGTTCTTC.

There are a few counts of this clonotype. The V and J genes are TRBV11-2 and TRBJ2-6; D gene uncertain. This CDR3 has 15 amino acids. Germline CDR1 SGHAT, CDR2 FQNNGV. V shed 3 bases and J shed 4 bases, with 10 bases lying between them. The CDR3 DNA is TGTGCCAGCAGCTTCCCGCTTCTGGGGGCCAACGTCCTGACTTTC. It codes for CASSFPLLGANVLTF.

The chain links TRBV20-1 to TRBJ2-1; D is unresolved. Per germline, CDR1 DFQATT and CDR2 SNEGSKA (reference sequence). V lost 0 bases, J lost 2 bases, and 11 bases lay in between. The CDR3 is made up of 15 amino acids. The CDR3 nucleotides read TGCAGTGCTAGAGATCTCAGCGTCACCTACAATGAGCAGTTCTTC. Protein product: CSARDLSVTYNEQFF.

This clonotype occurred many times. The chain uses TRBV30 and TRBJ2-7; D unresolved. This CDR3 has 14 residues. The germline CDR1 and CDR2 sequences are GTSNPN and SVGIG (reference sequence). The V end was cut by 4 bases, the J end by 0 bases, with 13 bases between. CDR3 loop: CAWKSSLGSYEQYF. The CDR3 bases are TGTGCCTGGAAGTCATCCCTGGGCTCCTACGAGCAGTACTTC.